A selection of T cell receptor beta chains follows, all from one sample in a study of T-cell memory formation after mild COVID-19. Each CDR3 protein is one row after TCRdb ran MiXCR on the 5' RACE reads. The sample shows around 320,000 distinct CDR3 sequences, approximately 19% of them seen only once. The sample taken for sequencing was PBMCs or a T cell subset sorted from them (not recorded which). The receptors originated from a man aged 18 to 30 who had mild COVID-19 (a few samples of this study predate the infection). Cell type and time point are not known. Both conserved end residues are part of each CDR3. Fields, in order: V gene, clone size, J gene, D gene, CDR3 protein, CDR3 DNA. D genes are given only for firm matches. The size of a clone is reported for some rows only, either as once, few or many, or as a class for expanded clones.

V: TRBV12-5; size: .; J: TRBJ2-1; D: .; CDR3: CASGLDYRYNEQFF; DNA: TGTGCTAGTGGTTTGGATTATAGGTACAATGAGCAGTTCTTC
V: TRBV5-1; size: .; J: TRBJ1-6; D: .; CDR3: CASSILPTGTGSPLHF; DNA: TGCGCCAGCAGCATCCTCCCGACAGGCACGGGTTCACCCCTCCACTTT
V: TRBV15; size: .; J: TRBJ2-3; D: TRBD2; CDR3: CATSRDQGGGPSTDTQYF; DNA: TGTGCCACCAGCAGAGATCAAGGCGGGGGGCCAAGCACAGATACGCAGTATTTT
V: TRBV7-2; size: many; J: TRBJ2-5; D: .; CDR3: CASSPPGGGGQETQYF; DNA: TGTGCCAGCAGCCCCCCGGGGGGCGGGGGACAAGAGACCCAGTACTTC
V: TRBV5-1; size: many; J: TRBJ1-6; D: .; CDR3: CASSNADNSPLHF; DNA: TGCGCCAGCAGTAACGCAGATAATTCACCCCTCCACTTT
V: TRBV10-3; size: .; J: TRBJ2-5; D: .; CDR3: CAISEDRQETQYF; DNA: TGTGCCATCAGTGAGGATCGCCAAGAGACCCAGTACTTC
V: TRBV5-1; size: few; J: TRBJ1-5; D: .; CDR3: CASSLVSGSEQPQHF; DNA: TGCGCCAGCAGCTTAGTAAGTGGCTCGGAGCAGCCCCAGCATTTT
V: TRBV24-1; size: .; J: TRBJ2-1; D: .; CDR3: CATSDGQRSSYNEQFF; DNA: TGTGCCACCAGTGATGGGCAGCGTAGCTCCTACAATGAGCAGTTCTTC
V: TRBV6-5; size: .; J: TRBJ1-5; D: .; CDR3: CASSYSNVRGFNQPQHF; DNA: TGTGCCAGCAGTTACTCGAACGTCAGGGGATTCAATCAGCCCCAGCATTTT
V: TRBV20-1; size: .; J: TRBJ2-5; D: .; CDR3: CSARIWVQETQYF; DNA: TGCAGTGCTAGAATCTGGGTCCAAGAGACCCAGTACTTC
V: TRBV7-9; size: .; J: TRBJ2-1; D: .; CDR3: CASSLVAGKNEQFF; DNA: TGTGCCAGCAGCTTAGTAGCAGGGAAAAATGAGCAGTTCTTC
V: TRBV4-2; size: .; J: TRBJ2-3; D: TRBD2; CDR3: CASSPPGLAASTDTQYF; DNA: TGTGCCAGCAGCCCCCCGGGACTAGCAGCTAGCACAGATACGCAGTATTTT
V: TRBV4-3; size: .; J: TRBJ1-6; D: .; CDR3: CASSQEPGEEIPLHF; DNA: TGCGCCAGCAGCCAAGAACCAGGGGAAGAGATACCCCTCCACTTT
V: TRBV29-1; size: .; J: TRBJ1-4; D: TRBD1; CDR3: CSVDADRGEKLFF; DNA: TGCAGCGTGGACGCCGACAGGGGTGAAAAACTGTTTTTT
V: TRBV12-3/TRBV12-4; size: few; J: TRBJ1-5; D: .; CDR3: CASSAGGYSNQPQHF; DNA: TGTGCCAGCAGCGCCGGGGGATATAGCAATCAGCCCCAGCATTTT
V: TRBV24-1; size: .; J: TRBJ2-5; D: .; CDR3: CATSEHMERNGVVWETQYF; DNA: TGTGCCACCAGTGAACATATGGAACGGAACGGTGTTGTGTGGGAGACCCAGTACTTC
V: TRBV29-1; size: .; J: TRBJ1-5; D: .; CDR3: CSVMGENQPQHF; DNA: TGCAGCGTTATGGGTGAGAATCAGCCCCAGCATTTT
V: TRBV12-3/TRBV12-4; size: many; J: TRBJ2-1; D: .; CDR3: CASSLRGGEQFF; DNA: TGTGCCAGCAGCCTCCGGGGAGGTGAGCAGTTCTTC
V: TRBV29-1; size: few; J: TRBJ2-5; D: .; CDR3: CSAQDRVQETQYF; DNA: TGCAGCGCCCAAGACAGAGTACAAGAGACCCAGTACTTC
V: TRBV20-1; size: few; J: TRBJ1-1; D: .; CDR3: CSAIHTGINEAFF; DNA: TGCAGTGCTATCCACACAGGGATAAATGAAGCTTTCTTT
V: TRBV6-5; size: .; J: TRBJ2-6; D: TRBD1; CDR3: CASSYTGTGSAGANVLTF; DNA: TGTGCCAGCAGTTACACTGGGACAGGGTCGGCTGGGGCCAACGTCCTGACTTTC
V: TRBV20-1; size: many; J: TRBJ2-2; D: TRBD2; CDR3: CSARDPSGGHTGELFF; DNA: TGCAGTGCTAGAGATCCTAGCGGGGGGCACACCGGGGAGCTGTTTTTT
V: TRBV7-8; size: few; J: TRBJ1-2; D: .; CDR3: CASSESGTLKWWTF; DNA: TGTGCCAGCAGCGAATCCGGGACTCTTAAGTGGTGGACCTTC
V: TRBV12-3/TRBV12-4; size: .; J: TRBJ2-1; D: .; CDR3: CASSLGWREQFF; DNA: TGTGCCAGCAGTTTAGGATGGCGCGAGCAGTTCTTC
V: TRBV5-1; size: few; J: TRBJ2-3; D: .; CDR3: CASSSTPLAGYTQYF; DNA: TGCGCCAGCAGCTCTACCCCCTTGGCGGGGTATACGCAGTATTTT
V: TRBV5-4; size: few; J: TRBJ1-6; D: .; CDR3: CASSLGGAGSSYNSPLHF; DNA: TGTGCCAGCAGCTTGGGGGGCGCAGGGTCCTCCTATAATTCACCCCTCCACTTT
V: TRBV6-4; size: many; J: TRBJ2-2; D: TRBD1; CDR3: CASSAGTGEGGELFF; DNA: TGTGCCAGCAGTGCCGGGACAGGGGAAGGCGGGGAGCTGTTTTTT
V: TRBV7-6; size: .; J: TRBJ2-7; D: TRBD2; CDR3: CASSLWTSGGDEQYF; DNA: TGTGCCAGCAGCCTCTGGACTAGCGGGGGGGACGAGCAGTACTTC